These 19 T cell receptor beta chains came from one sample sequenced in a study of CD8 T cells in Susac syndrome (dated by TCRdb to about 2019). Receptor amplification or capture employed the immunoSEQ multiplex PCR assay. RNA was extracted with the RNeasy kit and roughly 0.45 to 1 ug was reverse transcribed using random hexamers. TCRdb itself trimmed the public reads at Q25 with fastp, ran MiXCR and retained productive beta chains. Records with the same CDR3 protein are collapsed into one entry carrying the most frequent genes and DNA. The sample table lists around 120,000 distinct CDR3 sequences, 85% to 95% of them with a count of one. The leading ten clones occupy just under 0.095% of the sample. Material for sequencing was CD4+ T cells from PBMCs. These receptors were taken from a human donor with multiple sclerosis.

V and J are TRBV6-1 and TRBJ2-1; TRBD2 is a possible D gene (7 bases). Germline-derived CDR1 and CDR2 are MNHNS and SASEGT. The V and J ends lost 2 bases and 3 bases respectively, with 14 bases between them. This CDR3 comprises 16 residues. The CDR3 here is CASSEFGGGNYNEQFF. CDR3 sequence (DNA): TGTGCCAGCAGTGAATTCGGCGGGGGCAACTACAATGAGCAGTTCTTC.

V usage is TRBV9 and J usage is TRBJ2-2, with D perhaps being TRBD1 or TRBD2 (5 bases each). CDR3 length: 16 residues. Trimming stripped 1 base from V and 4 bases from J, with 14 bases between. CDR1 is SGDLS and CDR2 is YYNGEE in the germline V gene. DNA for the CDR3: TGTGCCAGCAGCGTACAGCCCCCTGGGGGCACCGGGGAGCTGTTTTTT. It specifies CASSVQPPGGTGELFF.

This chain connects TRBV20-1 to TRBJ2-5; D might be TRBD1 or TRBD2, each matching 6 bases. The germline V gene has CDR1 DFQATT and CDR2 SNEGSKA (reference sequence). CDR3 length: 12 residues. Trimming cost V 6 bases and J 4 bases, with 12 bases left between them. The CDR3 coding sequence is TGCAGTGCCCGAGGGGGGACAGAGACCCAGTACTTC. The encoded protein is CSARGGTETQYF.

This chain uses TRBV7-9 with TRBJ2-3; the D gene is possibly TRBD2 (5 bases). The V gene's germline CDR1 is SEHNR and CDR2 FQNEAQ (reference sequence). V lost 1 base to trimming and J lost 5 bases, with 10 bases between them. This CDR3 is built from 14 residues. CDR3 in amino acids: CASSLEREGDTQYF. The CDR3, as DNA: TGTGCCAGCAGCTTAGAGCGAGAGGGAGATACGCAGTATTTT. The whole variable domain, remainder taken from reference TRBV7-9 and TRBJ2-3, is DTGVSQNPRHKITKRGQNVTFRCDPISEHNRLYWYRQTLGQGPEFLTYFQNEAQLEKSRLLSDRFSAERPKGSFSTLEIQRTEQGDSAMYLCASSLEREGDTQYFGPGTRLTVL.

V and J are TRBV2 and TRBJ2-7; tentatively, D is TRBD2 (6 bases). The CDR3 is 14 residues long. Per the germline V gene, CDR1 is SNHLY and CDR2 is FYNNEI. Trimming removed 3 bases at V and 4 bases at J, with 13 bases between. The CDR3 sequence is CASSDGRLGYEQYF. CDR3 in DNA: TGTGCCAGCAGTGATGGGAGGTTGGGATACGAGCAGTACTTC.

V gene TRBV6-2 or TRBV6-3 combines with J gene TRBJ1-1, with D possibly matching TRBD1 (5 bases). The CDR3 length is 13 residues. Germline values: CDR1 MNHEY, CDR2 SVGEGT. V was cut by 8 bases and J by 1 base, with 11 bases left in between. DNA of the CDR3: TGTGCCAGCGGCTGGCAGGGGAACACTGAAGCTTTCTTT. This sequence encodes CASGWQGNTEAFF.

The CDR3 is CASSESGGQYNEQFF. DNA for the CDR3: TGTGCCAGCAGCGAGAGCGGGGGCCAATACAATGAGCAGTTCTTC. The chain joins TRBV9 to TRBJ2-1; 8 bases agree with TRBD2. V dropped 3 bases and J dropped 4; count of bases not matched to a gene: 6. The CDR3 runs to 15 residues. Germline-derived CDR1 and CDR2 are SGDLS and YYNGEE.

This clonotype was picked up one time. The CDR3 loop reads CASSDSGLAGGNEQFF. The CDR3 DNA is TGTGCCAGCAGTGACTCCGGACTAGCGGGGGGTAATGAGCAGTTCTTC. The rearrangement uses TRBV6-4 and TRBJ2-1, with 14 bases fitting TRBD2. The CDR3 covers 16 residues. The V gene's germline CDR1 is MRHNA and CDR2 SNTAGT. V was pared by 0 bases and J by 7 bases, with 2 bases of the junction left unmatched.

This clonotype was recorded a few times. V gene TRBV5-1 combines with J gene TRBJ2-1; 9 nucleotides agree with TRBD1. The CDR3 has 15 residues. Trimming took 4 bases from V and 4 from J; bases not matched to a gene: 6. The germline gives CDR1 SGHRS, CDR2 YFSETQ. CDR3 DNA: TGCGCCAGCAGCGCCGGGACAGGGAGATACAATGAGCAGTTCTTC. It encodes CASSAGTGRYNEQFF.

The rearrangement joins TRBV20-1 to TRBJ1-3; 8 positions agree with TRBD1. CDR1 DFQATT and CDR2 SNEGSKA come from the germline V gene (reference sequence). This CDR3 contains 15 residues. J lost 6 bases, V lost 4 bases, and 11 bases had no gene match. CDR3: CSANIRGQGENTIYF. Here the CDR3 DNA reads TGCAGTGCTAATATCAGGGGGCAAGGGGAAAACACCATATATTTT.

The table lists this clonotype with a count of one. This rearrangement joins TRBV19 to TRBJ1-2; no definite D call. V was pared by 8 bases and J by 8 bases, with 12 bases between. Germline values: CDR1 LNHDA, CDR2 SQIVND (reference sequence). The CDR3 spans 11 residues. CDR3 region: CASSYLYGYTF. The CDR3 DNA sequence: TGTGCCAGTTCGTACTTATACGGCTACACCTTC.

This chain connects TRBV6-1 to TRBJ2-3; D may be TRBD1 (6 bases). The V and J ends lost 0 bases and 2 bases respectively, with 9 bases between them. The CDR3 has 15 residues. Germline CDR1 MNHNS, CDR2 SASEGT. The CDR3 here is CASSEAGAATDTQYF. In DNA, the CDR3 is TGTGCCAGCAGTGAAGCGGGGGCTGCCACAGATACGCAGTATTTT.

The rearrangement joins TRBV12-3 or TRBV12-4 to TRBJ2-1; D is ambiguous. This CDR3 has 11 residues. Trimming pared 3 bases from V and 12 bases from J, leaving 9 bases between. The CDR3 protein is CASSFMGRQFF. CDR3 DNA sequence: TGTGCCAGCAGTTTCATGGGTCGGCAGTTCTTC.

The V call is TRBV11-3, the J call TRBJ1-6; 11 bases fit TRBD1. V shed 5 bases, J shed 9 bases, and the junction held 6 bases outside the gene matches. The CDR3 has 15 amino acids. Germline CDR1 is SGHNT and CDR2 is YENEEA. CDR3 DNA: TGTGCCAGCAGCCTCCGGACAGGGGGCCTTTCACCCCTCCACTTT. The encoded protein is CASSLRTGGLSPLHF.

The chain links TRBV2 to TRBJ1-2, with 7 bases matching TRBD1. The CDR3 has 14 amino acids. Germline lookup yields CDR1 SNHLY and CDR2 FYNNEI. The V gene end was trimmed by 3 bases and the J gene end by 4 bases; junction bases not matched to a gene: 5. DNA for the CDR3: TGTGCCAGCAGTGATCGGACAGGAGTCTATGGCTACACCTTC. Its translation: CASSDRTGVYGYTF. Looking up the rest from reference TRBV2 and TRBJ1-2 gives the full variable domain: EPEVTQTPSHQVTQMGQEVILRCVPISNHLYFYWYRQILGQKVEFLVSFYNNEISEKSEIFDDQFSVERPDGSNFTLKIRSTKLEDSAMYFCASSDRTGVYGYTFGSGTRLTVV.

CDR3 region: CSARSDLNQPQHF. CDR3 coding DNA: TGCAGTGCTAGATCGGACCTCAATCAGCCCCAGCATTTT. The rearrangement links TRBV20-1 to TRBJ1-5, with no clear D. The V end lost 2 bases, the J end lost 3 bases, and 8 bases lay between the germline ends. CDR1 is DFQATT and CDR2 is SNEGSKA in the germline V gene (reference sequence). There are 13 residues in the CDR3.

CDR3 nucleotide sequence: TGTGCCAGCAGTCTAGGGGGGATCTACGAGCAGTACTTC. This gives the protein CASSLGGIYEQYF. The chain is built from TRBV5-6 and TRBJ2-7; D may match TRBD1 or TRBD2 (6 bases each). The CDR3 runs 13 residues. V was shortened by 5 bases and J by 3 bases, with 12 bases between the two germline ends. Germline CDR1 and CDR2: SGHDT and YYEEEE.

This chain joins TRBV14 and TRBJ1-4; TRBD1 is a possible D gene (5 bases). This CDR3 has 16 amino acids. CDR1 and CDR2 (germline): SGHDN, FVKESK. V lost 0 bases to trimming and J lost 5 bases, with 13 bases between them. This CDR3 reads CASSQEGAGLNEKLFF. The CDR3 DNA reads as TGTGCCAGCAGCCAAGAAGGCGCAGGGCTGAATGAAAAACTGTTTTTT.

This clonotype is a singleton in its sample. This rearrangement joins TRBV20-1 to TRBJ2-7; 9 nucleotides match TRBD2. The CDR3 totals 15 residues. Germline loops: CDR1 DFQATT, CDR2 SNEGSKA (reference sequence). V lost 5 bases and J lost 0; bases outside the gene matches: 8. In DNA form, the CDR3 reads TGCAGTGCTCCGATAGCGGGGGCCAGCTCCTACGAGCAGTACTTC. It is translated as CSAPIAGASSYEQYF.